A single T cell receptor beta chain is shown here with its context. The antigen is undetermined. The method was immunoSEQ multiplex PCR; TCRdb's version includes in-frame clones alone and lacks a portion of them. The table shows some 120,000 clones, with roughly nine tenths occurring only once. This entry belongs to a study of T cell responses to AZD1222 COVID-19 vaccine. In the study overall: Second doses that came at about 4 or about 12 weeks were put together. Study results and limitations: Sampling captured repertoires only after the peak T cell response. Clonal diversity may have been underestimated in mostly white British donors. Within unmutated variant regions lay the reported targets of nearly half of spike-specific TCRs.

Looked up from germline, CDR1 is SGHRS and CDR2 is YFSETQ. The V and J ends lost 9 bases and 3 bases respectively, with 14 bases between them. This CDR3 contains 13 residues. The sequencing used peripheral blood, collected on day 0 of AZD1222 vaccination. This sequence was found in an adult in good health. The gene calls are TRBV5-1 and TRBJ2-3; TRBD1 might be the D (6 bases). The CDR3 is CAIRDMGTDTQYF. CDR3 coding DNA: TGCGCCATCCGGGACATGGGGACAGATACGCAGTATTTT.